This passage covers 21 T cell receptor beta chains from one sample sequenced in a study of T and B cells in COVID-19 patients. Multiplex PCR with BIOMED2 TRB-A/B primer pools amplified TRB rearrangements. TCRdb redid the calling of the multiplex PCR reads with MiXCR, one entry per CDR3 protein. In the table there are 6,000 or so distinct CDR3 sequences, roughly 26% of which are singletons. From blood, about 220-500 ng of genomic DNA served as TRB template. Sequencing was done on a sample of blood. These TCRs come from a human donor with active COVID-19.

The sample holds a few counts of this clonotype. CDR3 coding DNA: TGTGCCAGCAGCTCTGAAGATGGATACGAGCAGTACTTC. Its translation is CASSSEDGYEQYF. The V gene is TRBV11-2, the J gene TRBJ2-7, with D unclear. The germline gives CDR1 SGHAT, CDR2 FQNNGV. This CDR3 comprises 13 residues. Trimming stripped 4 bases from V and 4 bases from J, with 11 bases between.

The chain couples TRBV19 to TRBJ2-6; the D call may be TRBD1 or TRBD2 (5 bases each). The V gene lost 5 bases and the J gene lost 2 bases, with 13 bases spanning the gap. Germline V gives CDR1 LNHDA, CDR2 SQIVND (reference sequence). This CDR3 is 16 amino acids long. The CDR3 region has the DNA TGTGCCAGTAGTTTGTACGGGACCCCTGGGGCCAACGTCCTGACTTTC. This sequence encodes CASSLYGTPGANVLTF.

This clonotype is medium-sized within its sample. The chain carries TRBV15 and TRBJ2-1, with D possibly being TRBD2 (6 bases). The CDR3 totals 14 residues. CDR1 LNHNV and CDR2 YYDKDF come from the germline V gene (reference sequence). Deletions cut 3 bases from V and 10 bases from J, with 16 bases between. Here the CDR3 reads CATSSRDSHWEQFF. Written as DNA, the CDR3 is TGTGCCACCAGCAGCCGGGACTCCCATTGGGAGCAGTTCTTC.

This clonotype showed up just once. The rearrangement joins TRBV7-2 to TRBJ2-1; 11 bases align to TRBD2. The CDR3 covers 15 residues. V lost 6 bases, J lost 3 bases, and 4 bases stayed unmatched. Germline V CDR1 and CDR2: SGHTA, FQGNSA. In DNA, the CDR3 is TGTGCCAGCAGAGGGGGACTAGCGGACTACAATGAGCAGTTCTTC. It is translated as CASRGGLADYNEQFF.

Within the sample, this clonotype is medium-sized (0.01 to 0.1%). The rearrangement joins TRBV5-6 to TRBJ2-7; 8 nucleotides line up with TRBD1. Germline CDR1 SGHDT, CDR2 YYEEEE. With V trimmed by 4 bases and J by 6 bases, 3 bases remained unmatched. This CDR3 spans 12 amino acids. Here the CDR3 reads CASSRTGFEQYF. As DNA, the CDR3 is TGTGCCAGCAGCCGGACAGGGTTCGAGCAGTACTTC. Full variable domain (rest looked up from reference TRBV5-6 and TRBJ2-7): DAGVTQSPTHLIKTRGQQVTLRCSPKSGHDTVSWYQQALGQGPQFIFQYYEEEERQRGNFPDRFSGHQFPNYSSELNVNALLLGDSALYLCASSRTGFEQYFGPGTRLTVT.

By sample share, this clonotype is medium-sized. The chain links TRBV27 to TRBJ2-1, with 7 bases aligning to TRBD2. Per germline, CDR1 MNHEY and CDR2 SMNVEV (reference sequence). This CDR3 is built from 16 residues. After removal of 2 bases from V and 5 bases from J, the junction contained 9 bases not matched to a gene. The CDR3 DNA reads TGTGCCAGCAGTTTAGTTGGCGGGAGACGTCACAATGAGCAGTTCTTC. Translation: CASSLVGGRRHNEQFF.

This chain links TRBV5-4 with TRBJ2-7; the match to TRBD2 covers 11 bases. V was clipped by 0 bases and J by 0 bases; unmatched bases: 5. There are 17 residues in the CDR3. In germline, CDR1 is SGHNT, CDR2 YYREEE (reference sequence). This CDR3 is CASSLEGLAAHSYEQYF. CDR3 bases: TGTGCCAGCAGCTTGGAGGGACTAGCGGCACACTCCTACGAGCAGTACTTC. Full variable domain (rest looked up from reference TRBV5-4 and TRBJ2-7): ETGVTQSPTHLIKTRGQQVTLRCSSQSGHNTVSWYQQALGQGPQFIFQYYREEENGRGNFPPRFSGLQFPNYSSELNVNALELDDSALYLCASSLEGLAAHSYEQYFGPGTRLTVT.

This clonotype is medium-sized (0.01 to 0.1%). CDR3 in amino acids: CAQASGANVLTF. The CDR3 nucleotides read TGTGCCCAGGCCTCTGGGGCCAACGTCCTGACTTTC. The J gene is TRBJ2-6, the V gene TRBV30, with D hard to call. The ends were cut back, 8 bases at V and 0 bases at J, with 5 bases in the middle. From germline, CDR1 is GTSNPN and CDR2 SVGIG (reference sequence). This CDR3 is 12 amino acids long. The whole variable domain, filled in from reference TRBV30 and TRBJ2-6, reads SQTIHQWPATLVQPVGSPLSLECTVEGTSNPNLYWYRQAAGRGLQLLFYSVGIGQISSEVPQNLSASRPQDRQFILSSKKLLLSDSGFYLCAQASGANVLTFGAGSRLTVL.

This clonotype has just one count. The chain joins TRBV6-5 to TRBJ2-3; D remains unclear. CDR1 and CDR2 (germline): MNHEY, SVGAGI. The CDR3 spans 11 residues. Deletions cut 4 bases from V and 3 bases from J, with 2 bases between. The CDR3 loop is CASSLTDTQYF. The CDR3 DNA follows: TGTGCCAGCAGTTTGACAGATACGCAGTATTTT.

This clonotype appeared many times. The chain carries TRBV5-4 and TRBJ1-3; D not resolved. The CDR3 is 14 residues long. Germline loops: CDR1 SGHNT, CDR2 YYREEE (reference sequence). V lost 1 base to trimming and J lost 4 bases, with 9 bases between them. In DNA form, the CDR3 reads TGTGCCAGCAGCTTGTGGGGATTCGGAAACACCATATATTTT. Protein sequence: CASSLWGFGNTIYF.

This rearrangement joins TRBV4-3 to TRBJ2-2, with 15 bases identical to TRBD2. CDR3 size: 18 residues. V trimming: 5 bases; J trimming: 6 bases; junction bases outside the gene matches: 10. Looked up from germline, CDR1 is LGHNA and CDR2 is YSLEER. CDR3 region: CASSESGLAGGPSGELFF. The CDR3 coding sequence is TGCGCCAGCAGCGAATCAGGACTAGCGGGAGGGCCTTCCGGGGAGCTGTTTTTT.

The V and J genes are TRBV7-2 and TRBJ2-5, with a weak D call TRBD1 (7 bases). Trimming pared 4 bases from V and 1 base from J, leaving 10 bases between. CDR3 length: 14 amino acids. From germline, CDR1 is SGHTA and CDR2 FQGNSA. This chain's CDR3 is CASSSEGAQETQYF. The CDR3 DNA reads TGTGCCAGCAGCTCGGAGGGGGCCCAAGAGACCCAGTACTTC.

This clonotype occurred many times. The V gene is TRBV7-2, the J gene TRBJ2-7; D is possibly TRBD1 or TRBD2 (6 bases each). The germline V gene encodes CDR1 SGHTA and CDR2 FQGNSA. V lost 1 base to trimming and J lost 3 bases, with 7 bases between them. The CDR3 runs 13 residues. The CDR3 sequence is CASSLEGGYEQYF. As DNA, the CDR3 is TGTGCCAGCAGCTTAGAGGGGGGCTACGAGCAGTACTTC.

This rearrangement joins TRBV15 to TRBJ2-1; 11 nucleotides line up with TRBD2. Per germline, CDR1 LNHNV and CDR2 YYDKDF (reference sequence). The CDR3 totals 16 residues. The ends lost 0 bases at V and 7 bases at J; junction bases unmatched: 5. The CDR3 protein is CATSREGLAALNEQFF. The CDR3 DNA reads TGTGCCACCAGCAGAGAGGGACTAGCGGCTTTGAATGAGCAGTTCTTC. Full variable domain (rest looked up from reference TRBV15 and TRBJ2-1): DAMVIQNPRYQVTQFGKPVTLSCSQTLNHNVMYWYQQKSSQAPKLLFHYYDKDFNNEADTPDNFQSRRPNTSFCFLDIRSPGLGDTAMYLCATSREGLAALNEQFFGPGTRLTVL.

This clonotype was seen a few times. V gene TRBV13 combines with J gene TRBJ1-2; D is undetermined. The germline V and J ends were trimmed by 5 bases and 2 bases, with 12 bases remaining between them. CDR1 and CDR2 from the germline V gene are PRHDT and FYEKMQ (reference sequence). This CDR3 is 14 amino acids long. The CDR3 sequence is CASSAGDHNYGYTF. CDR3 in DNA: TGTGCCAGCAGCGCCGGAGATCACAACTATGGCTACACCTTC.

V and J are TRBV25-1 and TRBJ1-1, with D perhaps matching TRBD1 (5 bases). This CDR3 has 13 amino acids. V was clipped by 5 bases and J by 1 base, with 8 bases between them. Germline V gives CDR1 MGHDK, CDR2 SYGVNS. CDR3 protein: CASSSTGNTEAFF. In nucleotides, the CDR3 is TGTGCCAGCAGTAGCACAGGGAACACTGAAGCTTTCTTT.

This clonotype appeared a single time. The chain joins TRBV11-1 to TRBJ2-3; 7 nucleotides match TRBD1. CDR3 length equals 15 residues. Germline V gene data show CDR1 as SGHAT and CDR2 as FQDESV (reference sequence). Trimming removed 3 bases from V and 3 bases from J; junction bases left unmatched: 6. CDR3 amino acids: CASSLWDSKTDTQYF. CDR3 DNA: TGTGCCAGCAGCTTGTGGGACAGCAAAACAGATACGCAGTATTTT.

This clonotype appeared a few times. The genes are TRBV7-9 and TRBJ2-1; the match to TRBD2 covers 9 bases. V trimming: 4 bases; J trimming: 0 bases; junction bases outside the gene matches: 7. There are 17 residues in the CDR3. Germline values: CDR1 SEHNR, CDR2 FQNEAQ (reference sequence). CDR3 loop: CASSSLFSGSSYNEQFF. CDR3 coding DNA: TGTGCCAGCAGCTCACTCTTTAGCGGGAGCTCCTACAATGAGCAGTTCTTC.

This clonotype is deemed medium-sized. The V call is TRBV12-3 or TRBV12-4, the J call TRBJ1-4; D remains ambiguous. This CDR3 region has 15 residues. V lost 1 base to trimming and J lost 0 bases, with 6 bases between them. This CDR3 reads CASSLGVATNEKLFF. CDR3 DNA sequence: TGTGCCAGCAGTTTAGGAGTTGCAACTAATGAAAAACTGTTTTTT.

This clonotype is judged large. The V call is TRBV29-1, the J call TRBJ2-5; D possibly corresponds to TRBD1 (6 bases). The V and J ends lost 3 bases and 5 bases respectively, with 10 bases between them. This CDR3 spans 12 amino acids. The germline gives CDR1 SQVTM, CDR2 ANQGSEA. For the CDR3, the DNA is TGCAGCGTTGAGGGACAAGGCGAGACCCAGTACTTC. Amino acid sequence: CSVEGQGETQYF.

V usage is TRBV7-2 and J usage is TRBJ1-6, with 10 bases that match TRBD1. This CDR3 region has 16 residues. Germline-derived CDR1 and CDR2 are SGHTA and FQGNSA. Trimming at V came to 3 bases and at J to 6 bases, leaving 5 bases not matched to a gene. Here the CDR3 reads CASSLTGDRGNSPLHF. CDR3 bases: TGTGCCAGCAGCTTGACAGGGGACAGGGGTAATTCACCCCTCCACTTT.